Sequencing of this T cell receptor (beta chain) was carried out in a study of blood T cell repertoires in COVID-19. Profiled with immunoSEQ multiplex PCR; TCRdb holds only in-frame clones, not every one. The sample contains some 280,000 clones, roughly nine tenths of which appear only once. Germline CDR1 reads SGHDT; CDR2 reads YYEEEE. V was clipped by 1 base and J by 2 bases, with 6 bases between them. This CDR3 spans 13 amino acids. The chain has TRBV5-6 and TRBJ2-5; no clear D. This TCR came from a woman in her 40s who had recovered from COVID-19. Sequences were obtained from peripheral blood. As DNA, the CDR3 is TGTGCCAGCAGCTTGCCTAATCAAGAGACCCAGTACTTC. It is translated as CASSLPNQETQYF.